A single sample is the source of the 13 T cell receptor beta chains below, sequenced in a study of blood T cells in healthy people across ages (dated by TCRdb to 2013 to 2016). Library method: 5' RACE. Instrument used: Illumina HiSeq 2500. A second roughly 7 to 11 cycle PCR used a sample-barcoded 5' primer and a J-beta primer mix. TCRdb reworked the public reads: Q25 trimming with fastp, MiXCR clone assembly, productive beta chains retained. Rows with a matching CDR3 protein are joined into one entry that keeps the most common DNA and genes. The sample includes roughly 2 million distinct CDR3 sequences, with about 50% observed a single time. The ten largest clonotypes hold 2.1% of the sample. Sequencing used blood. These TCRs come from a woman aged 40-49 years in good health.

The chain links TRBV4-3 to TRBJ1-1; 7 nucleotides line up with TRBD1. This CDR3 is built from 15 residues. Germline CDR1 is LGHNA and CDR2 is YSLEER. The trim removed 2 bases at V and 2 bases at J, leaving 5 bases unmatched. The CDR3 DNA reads TGCGCCAGCAGCCAACGGACAGGTCCTAACACTGAAGCTTTCTTT. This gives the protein CASSQRTGPNTEAFF.

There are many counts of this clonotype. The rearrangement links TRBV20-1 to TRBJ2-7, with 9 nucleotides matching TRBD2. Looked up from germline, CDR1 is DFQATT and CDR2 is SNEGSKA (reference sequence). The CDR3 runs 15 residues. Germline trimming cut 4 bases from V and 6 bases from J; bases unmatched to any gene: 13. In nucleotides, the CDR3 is TGCAGTGCTATCAAAAAAAGACTAGCGGTGGCCGAGCAGTACTTC. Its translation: CSAIKKRLAVAEQYF.

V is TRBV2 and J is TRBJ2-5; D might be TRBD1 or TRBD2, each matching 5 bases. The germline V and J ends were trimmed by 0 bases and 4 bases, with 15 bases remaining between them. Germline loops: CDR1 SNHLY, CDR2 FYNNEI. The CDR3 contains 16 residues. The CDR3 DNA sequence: TGTGCCAGCAGTGAAGCAGGGACCGCCACCGGAGAGACCCAGTACTTC. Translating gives CASSEAGTATGETQYF.

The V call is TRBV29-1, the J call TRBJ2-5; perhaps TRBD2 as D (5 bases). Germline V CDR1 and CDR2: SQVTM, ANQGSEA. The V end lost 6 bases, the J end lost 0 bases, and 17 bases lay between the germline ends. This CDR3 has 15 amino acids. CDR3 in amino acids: CSVHPGSQYQETQYF. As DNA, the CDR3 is TGCAGCGTCCATCCGGGGTCCCAGTACCAAGAGACCCAGTACTTC. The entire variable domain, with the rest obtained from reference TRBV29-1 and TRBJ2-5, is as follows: SAVISQKPSRDICQRGTSLTIQCQVDSQVTMMFWYRQQPGQSLTLIATANQGSEATYESGFVIDKFPISRPNLTFSTLTVSNMSPEDSSIYLCSVHPGSQYQETQYFGPGTRLLVL.

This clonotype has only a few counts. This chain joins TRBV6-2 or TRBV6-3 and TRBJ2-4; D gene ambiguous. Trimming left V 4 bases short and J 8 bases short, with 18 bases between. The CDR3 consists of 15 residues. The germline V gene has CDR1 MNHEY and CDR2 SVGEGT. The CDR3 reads CASSSRTDGFDIQYF. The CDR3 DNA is TGTGCCAGCAGTTCAAGGACCGACGGGTTTGACATTCAGTACTTC.

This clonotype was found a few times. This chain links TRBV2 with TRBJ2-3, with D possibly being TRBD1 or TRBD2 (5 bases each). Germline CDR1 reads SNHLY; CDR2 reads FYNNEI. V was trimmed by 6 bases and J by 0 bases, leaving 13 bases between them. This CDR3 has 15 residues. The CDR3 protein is CASRGDRKSTDTQYF. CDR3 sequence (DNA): TGTGCCAGCAGAGGGGACCGAAAAAGCACAGATACGCAGTATTTT.

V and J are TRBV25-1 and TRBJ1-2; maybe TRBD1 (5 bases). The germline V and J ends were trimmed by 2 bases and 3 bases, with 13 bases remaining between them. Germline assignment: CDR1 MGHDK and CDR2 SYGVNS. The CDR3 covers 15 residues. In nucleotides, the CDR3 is TGTGCCAGCAGTGAAGCAGGTCGGGGGTACTATGGCTACACCTTC. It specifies CASSEAGRGYYGYTF.

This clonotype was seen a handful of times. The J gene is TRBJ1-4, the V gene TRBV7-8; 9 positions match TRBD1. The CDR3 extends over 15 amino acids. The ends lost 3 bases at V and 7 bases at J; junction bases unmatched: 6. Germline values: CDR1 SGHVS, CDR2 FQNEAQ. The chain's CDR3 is CASSFNRGLVEKLFF. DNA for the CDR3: TGTGCCAGCAGCTTCAACAGGGGGCTGGTTGAAAAACTGTTTTTT.

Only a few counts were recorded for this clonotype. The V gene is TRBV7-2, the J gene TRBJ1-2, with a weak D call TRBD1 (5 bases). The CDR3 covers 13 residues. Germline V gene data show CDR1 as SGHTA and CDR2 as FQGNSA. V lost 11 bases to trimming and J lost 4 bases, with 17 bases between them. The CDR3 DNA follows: TGTGCCGCGAGCGGGGGGATAACCTATGGCTACACCTTC. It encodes CAASGGITYGYTF.

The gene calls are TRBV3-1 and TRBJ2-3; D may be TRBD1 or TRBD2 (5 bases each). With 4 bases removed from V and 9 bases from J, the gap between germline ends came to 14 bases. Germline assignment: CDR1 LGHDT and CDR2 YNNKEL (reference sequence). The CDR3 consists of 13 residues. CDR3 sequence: CASSPQARGTQYF. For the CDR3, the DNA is TGTGCCAGCAGCCCGCAAGCGAGGGGAACGCAGTATTTT.

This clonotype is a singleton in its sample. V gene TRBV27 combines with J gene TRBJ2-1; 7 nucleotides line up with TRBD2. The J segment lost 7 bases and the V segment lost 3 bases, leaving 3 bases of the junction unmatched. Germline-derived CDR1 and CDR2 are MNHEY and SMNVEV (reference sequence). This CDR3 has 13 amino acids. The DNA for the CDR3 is TGTGCCAGCAGTTTTTTCGGGGGGAATGAGCAGTTCTTC. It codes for CASSFFGGNEQFF.

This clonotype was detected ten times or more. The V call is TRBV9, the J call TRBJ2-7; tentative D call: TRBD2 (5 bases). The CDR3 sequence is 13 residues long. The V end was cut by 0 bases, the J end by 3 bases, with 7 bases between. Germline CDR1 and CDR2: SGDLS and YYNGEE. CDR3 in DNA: TGTGCCAGCAGCGTAGGTGGGAGCTACGAGCAGTACTTC. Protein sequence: CASSVGGSYEQYF.

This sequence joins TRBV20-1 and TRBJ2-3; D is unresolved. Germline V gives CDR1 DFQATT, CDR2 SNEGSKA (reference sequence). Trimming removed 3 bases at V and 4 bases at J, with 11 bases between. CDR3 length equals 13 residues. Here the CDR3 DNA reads TGCAGTGCTAGGGAAGGTGTGCCAGATACGCAGTATTTT. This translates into CSAREGVPDTQYF.